These T cell receptor beta chains were read from a single sample in a study of beta chain features in type 1 diabetes. Using immunoSEQ multiplex PCR, the repertoire was profiled, and TCRdb retains in-frame clones only, with some absent. The profile covers approximately 730,000 clones, with about an eighth appearing a single time and 0.02% to 0.025% taken by the ten largest. Material for sequencing was naive CD4+ T cells from blood. These TCRs come from a man aged 18 to 30 with type 1 diabetes. The CDR3 runs from the conserved cysteine through the conserved F or W. A D gene is named only where the DNA matches it firmly. Clone size is stated in some rows and not others, as once, few, many or a class when expanded.

V: TRBV29-1
J: TRBJ1-1
D: NA
size: NA
DNA: TGCAGCGTTCGCCAGGGTAACACTGAAGCTTTCTTT
CDR3: CSVRQGNTEAFF

V: TRBV27
J: TRBJ2-3
D: NA
size: NA
DNA: TGTGCCAGCAGCTCTACTCGAAACACAGATACGCAGTATTTT
CDR3: CASSSTRNTDTQYF

V: TRBV4-1
J: TRBJ2-3
D: TRBD2
size: few
DNA: TGCGCCAGCAGCCAAGATTACACTAGCGGGGGGGCGGGTACGCAGTATTTT
CDR3: CASSQDYTSGGAGTQYF

V: TRBV5-6
J: TRBJ1-1
D: NA
size: few
DNA: TGTGCCAGCAGCTTCGGGGCTGAAGCTTTCTTT
CDR3: CASSFGAEAFF

V: TRBV19
J: TRBJ2-5
D: NA
size: NA
DNA: TGTGCCAGTAGTTTTACAGCGGAGACCCAGTACTTC
CDR3: CASSFTAETQYF

V: TRBV6-1
J: TRBJ1-2
D: NA
size: few
DNA: TGTGCCAGCAGTCTCCAGGATAGCCTCCCTGGGACCGCCTTC
CDR3: CASSLQDSLPGTAF

V: TRBV7-9
J: TRBJ2-5
D: NA
size: few
DNA: TGTGCCAGCAGCTTTTTGAACTGGGGGATGACCCAGTACTTC
CDR3: CASSFLNWGMTQYF

V: TRBV30
J: TRBJ2-7
D: NA
size: NA
DNA: TGTGCCTGGAGTGGGGGCAGGGAAAGCTCCTACGAGCAGTACTTC
CDR3: CAWSGGRESSYEQYF

V: TRBV9
J: TRBJ1-1
D: NA
size: NA
DNA: TGTGCCAGCAGCGTATCCGTGAACACTGAAGCTTTCTTT
CDR3: CASSVSVNTEAFF

V: TRBV6-5
J: TRBJ1-4
D: NA
size: NA
DNA: TGTGCCAGCGGTAACTATCCTAGGGTGGAAAGTGAAAAACTGTTTTTT
CDR3: CASGNYPRVESEKLFF

V: TRBV7-9
J: TRBJ1-2
D: TRBD1
size: NA
DNA: TGTGCCAGCAGCCCAAGACAGGGGGCCGGCTATGGCTACACCTTC
CDR3: CASSPRQGAGYGYTF

V: TRBV30
J: TRBJ1-5
D: NA
size: few
DNA: TGTGCCTGGAGTTTTGGGGGAGATCAGCCCCAGCATTTT
CDR3: CAWSFGGDQPQHF

V: TRBV28
J: TRBJ2-1
D: NA
size: few
DNA: TGTGCCAGCAGTTTATGGCCCAGTCACAATGAGCAGTTCTTC
CDR3: CASSLWPSHNEQFF

V: TRBV5-1
J: TRBJ2-7
D: NA
size: few
DNA: TGCGCCAGCAGCTTAGACAACTCCTACGAGCAGTACTTC
CDR3: CASSLDNSYEQYF

V: TRBV13
J: TRBJ1-3
D: TRBD1
size: NA
DNA: TGTGCCAGCACCGATGACAGGGGGGACTCTGGAAACACCATATATTTT
CDR3: CASTDDRGDSGNTIYF

V: TRBV4-1
J: TRBJ1-1
D: TRBD1
size: NA
DNA: TGCGCCAGCAGCAGTCACCGGGACAGGGACACTGAAGCTTTCTTT
CDR3: CASSSHRDRDTEAFF

V: TRBV27
J: TRBJ1-2
D: NA
size: NA
DNA: TGTGCCAGCAGTTCCCACGGGACGGCCTATGGCTACACCTTC
CDR3: CASSSHGTAYGYTF

V: TRBV27
J: TRBJ1-2
D: TRBD1
size: NA
DNA: TGTGCCAGCAGTTCAGGGGGGTATGGCTACACCTTC
CDR3: CASSSGGYGYTF

V: TRBV25-1
J: TRBJ1-1
D: NA
size: NA
DNA: TGTGCCAGCAGAGGTGAGTACACTGAAGCTTTCTTT
CDR3: CASRGEYTEAFF

V: TRBV29-1
J: TRBJ1-1
D: NA
size: NA
DNA: TGCAGCGTTGAAGATGGCGGGGGAACTCGGGGGAACACTGAAGCTTTCTTT
CDR3: CSVEDGGGTRGNTEAFF

V: TRBV5-1
J: TRBJ2-1
D: TRBD1
size: NA
DNA: TGCGCCAGCAGCTTGGGGGACAGGGGCAATGAGCAGTTCTTC
CDR3: CASSLGDRGNEQFF

V: TRBV6-1
J: TRBJ1-2
D: NA
size: NA
DNA: TGTGCCAGCAGTACCAACAGGGTTTCCTATGGCTACACCTTC
CDR3: CASSTNRVSYGYTF

V: TRBV7-2
J: TRBJ1-1
D: NA
size: few
DNA: TGTGCCAGCAGCTTCCAGGGGATCACTGAAGCTTTCTTT
CDR3: CASSFQGITEAFF

V: TRBV18
J: TRBJ2-7
D: NA
size: few
DNA: TGTGCCAGCTCACGGCCGTGGGAGCAGTACTTC
CDR3: CASSRPWEQYF

V: TRBV4-1
J: TRBJ1-1
D: NA
size: NA
DNA: TGCGCCAGCAGCCAAGGTTCGTTGGGGTGGACCACTGAAGCTTTCTTT
CDR3: CASSQGSLGWTTEAFF

V: TRBV19
J: TRBJ2-7
D: NA
size: NA
DNA: TGTGCCAGTAGTGACCTCTCCCGCAAACACGGGCAGTACTTC
CDR3: CASSDLSRKHGQYF

V: TRBV7-9
J: TRBJ2-1
D: NA
size: few
DNA: TGTGCCAGCAGCTTAGATCAGGGGTACAATGAGCAGTTCTTC
CDR3: CASSLDQGYNEQFF

V: TRBV27
J: TRBJ1-2
D: TRBD1
size: NA
DNA: TGTGCCAGCAGCACGGACAGGCTATATGGCTACACCTTC
CDR3: CASSTDRLYGYTF

V: TRBV11-1
J: TRBJ1-1
D: NA
size: few
DNA: TGTGCCAGCAGCTTAGGTGGCGCGGACACTGAAGCTTTCTTT
CDR3: CASSLGGADTEAFF

V: TRBV20-1
J: TRBJ2-7
D: NA
size: few
DNA: TGCAGTGCTGGACCTTACGAGCAGTACTTC
CDR3: CSAGPYEQYF

V: TRBV21-1
J: TRBJ2-7
D: NA
size: few
DNA: TGTGCCAGCAGCGCCCGACAGTTGTATTACTCCTACGAGCAGTACTTC
CDR3: CASSARQLYYSYEQYF

V: TRBV6-6
J: TRBJ2-5
D: NA
size: NA
DNA: TGTGCCAGCAGTACGGGACTGGGGTACAGTGTGACCCAGTACTTC
CDR3: CASSTGLGYSVTQYF

V: TRBV2
J: TRBJ2-7
D: NA
size: few
DNA: TGTGCCACGGGACAACCCTACGAGCAGTACTTC
CDR3: CATGQPYEQYF

V: TRBV6-5
J: TRBJ2-3
D: NA
size: NA
DNA: TGTGCCAGCAGCCGCAACCAGGGAACCACAGATACGCAGTATTTT
CDR3: CASSRNQGTTDTQYF

V: TRBV7-2
J: TRBJ1-5
D: NA
size: few
DNA: TGTGCCAGCAGCTTACCCGGCTATAGCAATCAGCCCCAGCATTTT
CDR3: CASSLPGYSNQPQHF

V: TRBV25-1
J: TRBJ1-2
D: TRBD1
size: NA
DNA: TGTGCCAGCAGTGTCAGCCTGGGACAGGCCACCTATGGCTACACCTTC
CDR3: CASSVSLGQATYGYTF

V: TRBV5-1
J: TRBJ1-5
D: NA
size: NA
DNA: TGCGCCAGCAGACTAGACAGCACCTCCAATCAGCCCCAGCATTTT
CDR3: CASRLDSTSNQPQHF

V: TRBV7-9
J: TRBJ1-1
D: NA
size: NA
DNA: TGTGCCAGCAGCTCCCCCGGGAAGGCGTCGAACACTGAAGCTTTCTTT
CDR3: CASSSPGKASNTEAFF

V: TRBV28
J: TRBJ2-2
D: NA
size: few
DNA: TGTGCCAGCAGCGGGGCGCGTAACACCGGGGAGCTGTTTTTT
CDR3: CASSGARNTGELFF

V: TRBV10-3
J: TRBJ2-5
D: TRBD2
size: NA
DNA: TGTGCCATCAGCGGTACTAGCGGGGTAAAGACCCAGTACTTC
CDR3: CAISGTSGVKTQYF

V: TRBV27
J: TRBJ1-1
D: NA
size: NA
DNA: TGTGCCAGCAGTTTTGAGCGGACGAACACTGAAGCTTTCTTT
CDR3: CASSFERTNTEAFF

V: TRBV30
J: TRBJ2-6
D: NA
size: few
DNA: TGTGCCTGGTCGCCTCGTCGGTTGGGGCTCGATGGGGCCAACGTCCTGACTTTC
CDR3: CAWSPRRLGLDGANVLTF

V: TRBV30
J: TRBJ1-5
D: NA
size: NA
DNA: TGTGCCTGGAGGGAAACAGAAGTCGAGAGTCAGCCCCAGCATTTT
CDR3: CAWRETEVESQPQHF

V: TRBV10-3
J: TRBJ1-1
D: NA
size: few
DNA: TGTGCCATCAGTGGACAGGCTAACACTGAAGCTTTCTTT
CDR3: CAISGQANTEAFF

V: TRBV10-3
J: TRBJ2-1
D: NA
size: NA
DNA: TGTGCCATCAGTTCCCGGGGGGCGGGCAACTCCTACAATGAGCAGTTCTTC
CDR3: CAISSRGAGNSYNEQFF

V: TRBV7-9
J: TRBJ2-1
D: TRBD2
size: NA
DNA: TGTGCCAGCAGCTTTGGGCTAGCGGGGGCGGAGCAGTTCTTC
CDR3: CASSFGLAGAEQFF